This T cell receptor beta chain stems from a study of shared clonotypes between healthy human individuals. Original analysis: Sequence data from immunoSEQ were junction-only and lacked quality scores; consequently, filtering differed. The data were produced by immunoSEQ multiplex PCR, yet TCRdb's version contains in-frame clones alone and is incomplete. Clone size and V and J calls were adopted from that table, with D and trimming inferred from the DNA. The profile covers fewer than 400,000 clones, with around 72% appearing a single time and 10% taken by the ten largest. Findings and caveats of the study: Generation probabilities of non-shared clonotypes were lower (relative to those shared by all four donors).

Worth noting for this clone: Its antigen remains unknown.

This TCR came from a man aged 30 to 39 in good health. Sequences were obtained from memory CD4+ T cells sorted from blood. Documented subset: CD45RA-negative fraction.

Here the CDR3 reads CASSLGGTSGEKLFF. The CDR3 nucleotides are TGTGCCAGCAGCTTAGGGGGCACTTCGGGTGAAAAACTGTTTTTT. The J gene is TRBJ1-4, the V gene TRBV11-2, with D possibly TRBD1 on 5 matching bases. Trimming shortened V by 1 base and J by 7 bases, and 13 bases separated the two germline ends. The CDR3 totals 15 residues. Germline V gene sequence: CDR1 SGHAT, CDR2 FQNNGV.